Presented here are 27 T cell receptor beta chains from one specimen sequenced in a study of glioma-infiltrating T cells after dendritic cell vaccination. Only in-frame clones appear in the TCRdb table, and some are missing; sequencing was by immunoSEQ multiplex PCR. The table shows about 87,000 clones, with roughly four fifths occurring only once. Time point: after dendritic cell vaccination, including at tumor progression/relapse. Sequenced material: blood, taken after dendritic cell vaccination. The origin of the receptors is a human donor with glioblastoma.

The rearrangement joins TRBV6-6 to TRBJ1-3; the match to TRBD1 covers 9 bases. Germline CDR1 reads MNHNY; CDR2 reads SVGAGI (reference sequence). This CDR3 has 15 residues. The trim removed 6 bases at V and 7 bases at J, leaving 10 bases unmatched. The CDR3 loop reads CASSTTGTGKNTIYF. In DNA form, the CDR3 reads TGTGCCAGCAGCACGACCGGGACAGGGAAGAACACCATATATTTT.

The rearrangement links TRBV7-2 to TRBJ2-5, with D possibly TRBD2 on 5 matching bases. V was pared by 0 bases and J by 7 bases, with 12 bases between. Germline loops: CDR1 SGHTA, CDR2 FQGNSA. CDR3 length: 14 residues. CDR3 region: CASSLAGGGGTQYF. The CDR3 DNA is TGTGCCAGCAGCTTAGCCGGCGGCGGAGGGACCCAGTACTTC.

The chain is built from TRBV27 and TRBJ1-6, with a weak D call TRBD1 (6 bases). Germline V lookup: CDR1 MNHEY, CDR2 SMNVEV (reference sequence). The CDR3 extends over 14 amino acids. Trimming cost V 2 bases and J 10 bases, with 12 bases left between them. The CDR3 sequence is CASSLGGGWSPLHF. As DNA, the CDR3 is TGTGCCAGCAGTTTAGGGGGGGGCTGGTCACCCCTCCACTTT.

This clone was picked up one time. This rearrangement joins TRBV4-2 to TRBJ2-1; 14 bases agree with TRBD2. The CDR3 runs to 16 residues. From germline, CDR1 is LGHNA and CDR2 YNFKEQ. Losses at the gene ends were 4 bases for V and 10 bases for J; bases not matched to a gene: 9. This CDR3 is CASSLTTSGGAREQFF. CDR3 in DNA: TGTGCCAGCAGCCTCACGACTAGCGGGGGGGCTCGGGAGCAGTTCTTC.

This clone was recorded once. The chain combines TRBV5-4 with TRBJ2-1; 10 positions agree with TRBD2. The CDR3 runs to 16 residues. CDR1 and CDR2 from the germline V gene are SGHNT and YYREEE (reference sequence). V lost 3 bases to trimming and J lost 4 bases; unmatched junction nucleotides: 7. The chain's CDR3 is CASSSQRGGAYNEQFF. DNA of the CDR3: TGTGCCAGCAGCTCCCAGCGGGGGGGAGCTTACAATGAGCAGTTCTTC.

The chain has TRBV6-6 and TRBJ1-2, with 9 bases aligning to TRBD1. Germline assignment: CDR1 MNHNY and CDR2 SVGAGI (reference sequence). The CDR3 has 13 amino acids. The trim removed 9 bases at V and 4 bases at J, leaving 6 bases unmatched. In DNA, the CDR3 is TGTGCCAGTACAGGGGGCGGGAGCTATGGCTACACCTTC. Residues: CASTGGGSYGYTF.

CDR3 region: CASSLPPAAGSSYNEQFF. The DNA of the CDR3 is TGTGCCAGCAGCTTACCCCCTGCCGCGGGTAGCTCCTACAATGAGCAGTTCTTC. V is TRBV7-9 and J is TRBJ2-1; possible D gene TRBD2, 5 bases. CDR3 size: 18 residues. CDR1 and CDR2 from the germline V gene are SEHNR and FQNEAQ (reference sequence). V lost 2 bases and J lost 0, with 17 bases in between.

V usage is TRBV19 and J usage is TRBJ2-2; tentatively, D is TRBD2 (6 bases). This CDR3 spans 17 amino acids. Germline CDR1 reads LNHDA; CDR2 reads SQIVND (reference sequence). V shed 3 bases and J shed 1 base, with 15 bases lying between them. In DNA form, the CDR3 reads TGTGCCAGTAGTATTGGGGGGAACACAGTGAACACCGGGGAGCTGTTTTTT. This sequence encodes CASSIGGNTVNTGELFF.

This chain connects TRBV6-1 to TRBJ2-3; D remains unclear. The V gene lost 2 bases and the J gene lost 6 bases, with 9 bases spanning the gap. The CDR3 length is 13 residues. Germline values: CDR1 MNHNS, CDR2 SASEGT. This CDR3 is CASSELVEDTQYF. The DNA of the CDR3 is TGTGCCAGCAGTGAATTGGTGGAGGATACGCAGTATTTT.

The CDR3 here is CASSLMGQGVANVLTF. DNA of the CDR3: TGTGCCAGCAGCCTTATGGGACAGGGAGTGGCCAACGTCCTGACTTTC. This sequence joins TRBV7-3 and TRBJ2-6; 9 bases line up with TRBD1. The V gene's germline CDR1 is SGHTA and CDR2 FQGTGA. This CDR3 has 16 residues. Unmatched junction bases numbered 8, after V lost 5 bases and J lost 6 bases.

This clone was found once. The gene calls are TRBV5-1 and TRBJ2-1; 11 positions match TRBD2. V gave up 0 bases and J gave up 9 bases; unmatched junction bases: 5. Germline V CDR1 and CDR2: SGHRS, YFSETQ. This CDR3 contains 15 residues. The CDR3 here is CASSLEVAGGSEQFF. The CDR3 DNA follows: TGCGCCAGCAGCTTGGAGGTAGCGGGGGGGTCTGAGCAGTTCTTC.

This chain links TRBV5-1 with TRBJ1-1, with TRBD1 as a possible D gene (5 bases). This CDR3 region has 16 residues. Looked up from germline, CDR1 is SGHRS and CDR2 is YFSETQ. Trimming removed 0 bases at V and 4 bases at J, with 16 bases between. The CDR3 is CASSLALGGTGTEAFF. In nucleotides, the CDR3 is TGCGCCAGCAGCTTGGCCCTTGGGGGGACGGGCACTGAAGCTTTCTTT.

The chain uses TRBV12-5 and TRBJ1-5; 7 nucleotides align to TRBD1. The V and J ends lost 1 base and 6 bases, in that order; junction bases with no gene match: 6. This CDR3 has 15 residues. The V gene's germline CDR1 is LGHNT and CDR2 FRNRAP. CDR3 loop: CASGLALQGPQPQHF. The CDR3 DNA is TGTGCTAGTGGTTTGGCGCTACAGGGGCCTCAGCCCCAGCATTTT.

This sequence joins TRBV18 and TRBJ1-6; 7 nucleotides align to TRBD1. V lost 3 bases to trimming and J lost 7 bases; unmatched junction nucleotides: 6. CDR1 KGHSH and CDR2 LQKENI come from the germline V gene. CDR3 length: 15 residues. CDR3 nucleotide sequence: TGTGCCAGCTCACCCCTGACAGGGACCAATTCACCCCTCCACTTT. It encodes CASSPLTGTNSPLHF.

This rearrangement joins TRBV7-8 to TRBJ1-4, with D uncertain. The CDR3 spans 15 residues. Germline CDR1 and CDR2: SGHVS and FQNEAQ. V gave up 4 bases and J gave up 0 bases, with 9 bases separating them. CDR3 in DNA: TGTGCCAGCAGCTCCGCCGGGACAACTAATGAAAAACTGTTTTTT. Translation: CASSSAGTTNEKLFF.

The gene calls are TRBV10-1 and TRBJ1-2; 7 bases align to TRBD1. CDR1 WNHNN and CDR2 SYGVQD come from the germline V gene (reference sequence). V was pared by 4 bases and J by 4 bases, with 21 bases of the junction left unmatched. This CDR3 contains 19 residues. CDR3 DNA sequence: TGCGCCAGCAGTGTTGGCCTTAAGGACACGGCCGACAGGGTCTATGGCTACACCTTC. Its protein product is CASSVGLKDTADRVYGYTF.

The chain combines TRBV7-6 with TRBJ1-5; 8 bases map to TRBD1. In germline, CDR1 is SGHVS, CDR2 FNYEAQ. The junction had 5 bases not matched to a gene; V was cut back by 5 bases and J by 5 bases. The CDR3 totals 14 residues. The CDR3 DNA is TGTGCCAGCAGCAACAGGGGGAGGGATCAGCCCCAGCATTTT. Encoded protein: CASSNRGRDQPQHF. The full variable domain, completed using reference TRBV7-6 and TRBJ1-5, is GAGVSQSPRYKVTKRGQDVALRCDPISGHVSLYWYRQALGQGPEFLTYFNYEAQQDKSGLPNDRFSAERPEGSISTLTIQRTEQRDSAMYRCASSNRGRDQPQHFGDGTRLSIL.

The chain recombines TRBV30 with TRBJ2-7, with D possibly being TRBD2 (5 bases). The germline CDR1 and CDR2 sequences are GTSNPN and SVGIG (reference sequence). The CDR3 runs 13 residues. V lost 1 base and J 6 bases, leaving 13 bases between the germline ends. The CDR3 reads CAWSESRGTEQYF. The CDR3 DNA sequence: TGTGCCTGGAGTGAAAGTCGGGGAACCGAGCAGTACTTC.

The CDR3 spells CASSERKFSGANVLTF. CDR3 nucleotides: TGTGCCAGCAGTGAGAGGAAGTTCTCTGGGGCCAACGTCCTGACTTTC. The genes are TRBV2 and TRBJ2-6; D is unclear. The CDR3 extends over 16 amino acids. Trimming cost V 3 bases and J 0 bases, with 9 bases left between them. Germline-derived CDR1 and CDR2 are SNHLY and FYNNEI.

The chain couples TRBV6-5 to TRBJ1-5, with D maybe TRBD1 (5 bases). From germline, CDR1 is MNHEY and CDR2 SVGAGI. The CDR3 covers 15 residues. Trimming removed 5 bases from V and 0 bases from J, with 11 bases in between. The CDR3 region has the DNA TGTGCCAGCAGTCCCCGGGGGTATAGCAATCAGCCCCAGCATTTT. Encoded protein: CASSPRGYSNQPQHF.

This sequence joins TRBV7-2 and TRBJ2-7; TRBD2 matches 11 bases. The ends lost 1 base at V and 3 bases at J; junction bases unmatched: 2. Germline CDR1 is SGHTA and CDR2 is FQGNSA. This CDR3 has 15 residues. This CDR3 is CASSLGTSGGYEQYF. The CDR3 bases are TGTGCCAGCAGCTTAGGAACTAGCGGGGGCTACGAGCAGTACTTC.

This CDR3 reads CASSVADRGNYGYTF. Written as DNA, the CDR3 is TGTGCCAGCAGCGTAGCAGACAGGGGAAACTATGGCTACACCTTC. The chain combines TRBV9 with TRBJ1-2; 8 nucleotides line up with TRBD1. Germline V gives CDR1 SGDLS, CDR2 YYNGEE. V shed 0 bases, J shed 2 bases, and the junction held 3 bases outside the gene matches. This CDR3 has 15 residues.

This chain links TRBV6-5 with TRBJ1-1; D is possibly TRBD1 (5 bases). CDR1 is MNHEY and CDR2 is SVGAGI in the germline V gene. V was cut by 5 bases and J by 3 bases, with 10 bases left in between. This CDR3 has 13 residues. CDR3 in DNA: TGTGCCAGCAGTGGCAGGGTTCACACTGAAGCTTTCTTT. Amino acid sequence: CASSGRVHTEAFF.

The chain links TRBV29-1 to TRBJ1-1; D may be TRBD1 (5 bases). CDR1 SQVTM and CDR2 ANQGSEA come from the germline V gene. V was pared by 5 bases and J by 7 bases, with 14 bases between. The length of the CDR3 is 12 residues. CDR3 DNA: TGCAGCGTTTTGCCCCGGGGGATTGAAGCTTTCTTT. It encodes CSVLPRGIEAFF.

This chain links TRBV5-4 with TRBJ2-7, with 7 positions matching TRBD2. Trimming at V came to 4 bases and at J to 3 bases, leaving 7 bases not matched to a gene. Germline CDR1 reads SGHNT; CDR2 reads YYREEE (reference sequence). The CDR3 has 14 amino acids. CDR3 sequence (DNA): TGTGCCAGCAGCGACGGGACTACGGACTACGAGCAGTACTTC. It translates to CASSDGTTDYEQYF.

This chain joins TRBV18 and TRBJ2-3, with TRBD2 identical over 10 bases. The CDR3 has 15 amino acids. CDR1 and CDR2 (germline): KGHSH, LQKENI. V lost 6 bases and J lost 5; bases outside the gene matches: 8. The CDR3 spells CASSLIAGGKDTQYF. The CDR3 nucleotides are TGTGCCAGCTCCCTAATAGCGGGGGGCAAAGATACGCAGTATTTT.

This clone was recorded only once. V is TRBV7-2 and J is TRBJ1-6, with 10 bases aligning to TRBD1. Germline trimming cut 5 bases from V and 6 bases from J; bases unmatched to any gene: 10. This CDR3 is 17 amino acids long. Per the germline V gene, CDR1 is SGHTA and CDR2 is FQGNSA. CDR3 sequence: CASSTKTGGRGNSPLHF. Here the CDR3 DNA reads TGTGCCAGCAGCACAAAGACAGGGGGCAGGGGTAATTCACCCCTCCACTTT.